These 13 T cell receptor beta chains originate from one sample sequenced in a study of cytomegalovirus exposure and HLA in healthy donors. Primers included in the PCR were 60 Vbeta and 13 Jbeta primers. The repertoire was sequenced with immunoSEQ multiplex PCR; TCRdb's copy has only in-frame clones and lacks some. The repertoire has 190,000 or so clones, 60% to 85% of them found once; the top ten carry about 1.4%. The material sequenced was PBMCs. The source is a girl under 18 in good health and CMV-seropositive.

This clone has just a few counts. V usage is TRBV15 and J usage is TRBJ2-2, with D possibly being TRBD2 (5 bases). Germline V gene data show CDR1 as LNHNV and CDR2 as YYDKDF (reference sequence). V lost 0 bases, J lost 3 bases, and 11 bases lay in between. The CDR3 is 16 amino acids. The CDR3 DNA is TGTGCCACCAGCAGAGACTGGCTAGCAGACACCGGGGAGCTGTTTTTT. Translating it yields CATSRDWLADTGELFF. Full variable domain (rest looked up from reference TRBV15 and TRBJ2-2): DAMVIQNPRYQVTQFGKPVTLSCSQTLNHNVMYWYQQKSSQAPKLLFHYYDKDFNNEADTPDNFQSRRPNTSFCFLDIRSPGLGDTAMYLCATSRDWLADTGELFFGEGSRLTVL.

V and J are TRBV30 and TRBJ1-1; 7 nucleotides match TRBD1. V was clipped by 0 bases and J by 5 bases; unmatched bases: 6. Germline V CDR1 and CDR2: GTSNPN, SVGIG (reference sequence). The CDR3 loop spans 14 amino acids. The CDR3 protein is CAWSVKGARTEAFF. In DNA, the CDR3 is TGTGCCTGGAGTGTAAAGGGGGCGCGTACTGAAGCTTTCTTT. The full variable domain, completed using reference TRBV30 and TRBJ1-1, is SQTIHQWPATLVQPVGSPLSLECTVEGTSNPNLYWYRQAAGRGLQLLFYSVGIGQISSEVPQNLSASRPQDRQFILSSKKLLLSDSGFYLCAWSVKGARTEAFFGQGTRLTVV.

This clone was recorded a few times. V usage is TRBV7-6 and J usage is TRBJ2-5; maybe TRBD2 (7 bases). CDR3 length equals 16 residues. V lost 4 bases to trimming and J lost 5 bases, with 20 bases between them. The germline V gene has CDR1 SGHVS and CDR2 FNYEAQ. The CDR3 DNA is TGTGCCAGCAGCTCCAGGGAGGGGGGGCTCCCCGAGACCCAGTACTTC. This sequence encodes CASSSREGGLPETQYF.

CDR3 sequence reads: CASSLGRSEYEQYF. The CDR3 nucleotides read TGTGCCAGCAGCTTAGGACGCTCGGAGTACGAGCAGTACTTC. The chain is built from TRBV11-2 and TRBJ2-7; D not certain. The CDR3 runs to 14 residues. Trimming pared 1 base from V and 4 bases from J, leaving 11 bases between. Per germline, CDR1 SGHAT and CDR2 FQNNGV.

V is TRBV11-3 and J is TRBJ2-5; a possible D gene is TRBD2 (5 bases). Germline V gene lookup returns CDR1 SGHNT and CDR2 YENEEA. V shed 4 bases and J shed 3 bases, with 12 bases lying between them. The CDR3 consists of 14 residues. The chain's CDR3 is CASSSPAAKETQYF. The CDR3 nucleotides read TGTGCCAGCAGCTCTCCAGCGGCCAAAGAGACCCAGTACTTC. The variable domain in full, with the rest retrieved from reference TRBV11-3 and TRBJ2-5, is EAGVVQSPRYKIIEKKQPVAFWCNPISGHNTLYWYLQNLGQGPELLIRYENEEAVDDSQLPKDRFSAERLKGVDSTLKIQPAELGDSAVYLCASSSPAAKETQYFGPGTRLLVL.

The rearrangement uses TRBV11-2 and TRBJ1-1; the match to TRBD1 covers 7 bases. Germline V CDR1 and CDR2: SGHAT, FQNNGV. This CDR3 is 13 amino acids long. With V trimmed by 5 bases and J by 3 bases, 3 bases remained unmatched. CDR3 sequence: CASSPDRDTEAFF. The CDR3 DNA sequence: TGTGCCAGCAGCCCCGACAGGGACACTGAAGCTTTCTTT.

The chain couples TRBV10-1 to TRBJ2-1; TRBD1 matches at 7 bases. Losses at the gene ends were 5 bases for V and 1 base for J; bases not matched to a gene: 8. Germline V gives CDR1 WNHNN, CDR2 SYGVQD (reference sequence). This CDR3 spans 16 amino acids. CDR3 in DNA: TGCGCCAGCAGTTCGACAGGGTTCAGGTCCTACAATGAGCAGTTCTTC. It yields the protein CASSSTGFRSYNEQFF.

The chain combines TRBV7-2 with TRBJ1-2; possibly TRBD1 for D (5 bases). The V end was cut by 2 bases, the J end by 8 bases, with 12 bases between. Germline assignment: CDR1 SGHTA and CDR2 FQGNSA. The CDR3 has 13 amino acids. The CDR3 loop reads CASSLFGGDGYTF. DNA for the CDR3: TGTGCCAGCAGCTTATTCGGAGGGGACGGCTACACCTTC.

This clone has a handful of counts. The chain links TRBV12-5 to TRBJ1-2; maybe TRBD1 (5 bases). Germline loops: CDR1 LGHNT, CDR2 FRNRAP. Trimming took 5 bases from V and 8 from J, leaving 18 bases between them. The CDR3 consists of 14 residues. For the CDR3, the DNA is TGTGCTAGTGGTGATCCCGGGACGGGGAGGGGCTACACCTTC. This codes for CASGDPGTGRGYTF.

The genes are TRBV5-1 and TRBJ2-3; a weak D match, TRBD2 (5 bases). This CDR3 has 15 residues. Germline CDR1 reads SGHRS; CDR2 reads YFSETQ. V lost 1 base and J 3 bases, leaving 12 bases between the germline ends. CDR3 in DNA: TGCGCCAGCAGCTTGTCGGGGTTGACGACAGATACGCAGTATTTT. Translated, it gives CASSLSGLTTDTQYF.

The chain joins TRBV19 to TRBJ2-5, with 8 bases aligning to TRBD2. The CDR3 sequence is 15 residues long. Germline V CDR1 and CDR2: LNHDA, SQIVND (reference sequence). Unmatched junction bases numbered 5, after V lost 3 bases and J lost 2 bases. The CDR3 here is CASSIWGLGQETQYF. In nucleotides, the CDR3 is TGTGCCAGTAGTATTTGGGGACTAGGGCAAGAGACCCAGTACTTC. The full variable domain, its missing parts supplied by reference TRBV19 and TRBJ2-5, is DGGITQSPKYLFRKEGQNVTLSCEQNLNHDAMYWYRQDPGQGLRLIYYSQIVNDFQKGDIAEGYSVSREKKESFPLTVTSAQKNPTAFYLCASSIWGLGQETQYFGPGTRLLVL.

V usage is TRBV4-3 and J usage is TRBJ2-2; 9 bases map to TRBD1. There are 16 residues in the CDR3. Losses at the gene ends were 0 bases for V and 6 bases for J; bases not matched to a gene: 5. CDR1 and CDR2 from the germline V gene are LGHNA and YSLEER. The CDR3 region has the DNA TGCGCCAGCAGCCAAGATTTTGACAGGGGGGCCGGGGAGCTGTTTTTT. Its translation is CASSQDFDRGAGELFF.

The CDR3 DNA reads TGTGCCAGCAGCTTGTATGGACAGGGACTCCTCGGGGAGCTGTTTTTT. The encoded protein is CASSLYGQGLLGELFF. This sequence joins TRBV5-4 and TRBJ2-2, with 8 bases aligning to TRBD1. V gave up 1 base and J gave up 7 bases; unmatched junction bases: 9. This CDR3 spans 16 amino acids. The germline V gene encodes CDR1 SGHNT and CDR2 YYREEE (reference sequence).